This T cell receptor beta chain was obtained from a study of T cell responses to AZD1222 COVID-19 vaccine. Findings and limits, study-wide: Spike-spanning, vaccine-associated CD4 TCRs were dominant at 160-218 and 743-854. Reportedly, nearly half of unique spike TCRs recognized epitopes outside B.1.351/B.1.1.7 mutations.

The protocol was immunoSEQ multiplex PCR, while the TCRdb copy is restricted to in-frame clones and leaves out a portion. The repertoire has just over 8,000 clones, roughly 88% of them found once; the top ten carry more than 7%. Only a few counts were recorded for this clone. What it binds is unknown. The receptor comes from an adult who received the AZD1222 COVID-19 vaccine. The source was peripheral blood, collected 28 days after the second AZD1222 dose.

CDR3 protein: CASSYEWGDKAYEQYF. The CDR3 nucleotides read TGTGCCAGCAGTTACGAATGGGGAGACAAGGCCTACGAGCAGTACTTC. This chain connects TRBV6-5 to TRBJ2-7, with a weak D call TRBD2 (5 bases). Trimming stripped 2 bases from V and 2 bases from J, with 16 bases between. The CDR3 contains 16 residues. Germline CDR1 MNHEY, CDR2 SVGAGI.